Here is one T cell receptor beta chain with its context. Its antigen is currently unknown. TCRdb keeps only in-frame clones here, not all; method: immunoSEQ multiplex PCR. The sample lists approximately 120,000 clones; around 90% were seen once. The CDR3 has 14 amino acids. The germline CDR1 and CDR2 sequences are MNHEY and SVGAGI. Trimming shortened V by 3 bases and J by 4 bases, and 11 bases separated the two germline ends. These data come from a study of identifying expanded T cells in peripheral blood. The study's findings and limits: Over about two and four weeks, about 17 and 20 clones changed, versus around 1.1 between replicates.

Sample: blood. The chain uses TRBV6-5 and TRBJ2-3, with D unresolved. The clonotype comes from a person aged 18 to 69 in good health. CDR3: CASSYFGAADTQYF. In DNA, the CDR3 is TGTGCCAGCAGTTATTTCGGTGCTGCAGATACGCAGTATTTT.